This is a list of T cell receptor beta chains from one sample in a study of blood T cell repertoires in COVID-19. Assay: immunoSEQ multiplex PCR; the TCRdb copy retains only in-frame clones and omits some. The sample lists under 200,000 clones, roughly 80% occurring once. The sequenced sample was peripheral blood. The receptors originated from a woman aged 60-75 years with COVID-19, enrolled during active disease. Both conserved end residues are part of each CDR3. A D gene is named only where the DNA matches it firmly. Rows give clone size only sometimes, using once, few, many, or a class for an expanded clone.

TGTGCCAGCAGCGACAACATCGCAACTAATGAAAAACTGTTTTTT | CASSDNIATNEKLFF | NA | 15 | NA | TRBJ1-4 | TRBV4-2
TGTGCCAGCACAGGAGGGATGGGAGAGACCCAGTACTTC | CASTGGMGETQYF | NA | 13 | NA | TRBJ2-5 | TRBV2
TGTGCCAGCAGTCCGGACAGGGTGAACACCGGGGAGCTGTTTTTT | CASSPDRVNTGELFF | NA | 15 | TRBD1 | TRBJ2-2 | TRBV11-2
TGTGCCAGCAGCCAAGAGGCTTCGGGACAGCCCCAGCATTTT | CASSQEASGQPQHF | NA | 14 | NA | TRBJ1-5 | TRBV4-2
TGTGCCATCACTGAAAACCAAGGCCCGGGAATAGTTGAGCAGTTCTTC | CAITENQGPGIVEQFF | once | 16 | NA | TRBJ2-1 | TRBV10-3
TGTGCCAGCAGGGGCCAGGATTTACGGGATTACGAGCAGTACTTC | CASRGQDLRDYEQYF | NA | 15 | NA | TRBJ2-7 | TRBV2
TGTGCCAGCAGAGGGGGCGGTCAAGGGGGCTACACCTTC | CASRGGGQGGYTF | NA | 13 | TRBD1 | TRBJ1-2 | TRBV2
TGTGCCAGCAGCTCAGGGGCTTCCTACGAGCAGTACTTC | CASSSGASYEQYF | NA | 13 | NA | TRBJ2-7 | TRBV13
TGTGCCAGCAGGGCGGACAGGGGGTACAATGAGCAGTTCTTC | CASRADRGYNEQFF | once | 14 | TRBD1 | TRBJ2-1 | TRBV6-5
TGTGCCACCAGCAGAGGTGGCAGGGCCATGAACACTGAAGCTTTCTTT | CATSRGGRAMNTEAFF | NA | 16 | NA | TRBJ1-1 | TRBV15
TGTGCCAGCAGTTTACCCCAGAGGGGGAACTATGGCTACACCTTC | CASSLPQRGNYGYTF | NA | 15 | NA | TRBJ1-2 | TRBV28
TGTGCCAGCAGCCCCCTGGGACAGACCTATCACCTCCACTTT | CASSPLGQTYHLHF | NA | 14 | TRBD1 | TRBJ1-6 | TRBV3-1/TRBV3-2
TGTGCCAGCAGCTCTGACACCCGGAACACCGGGGAGCTGTTTTTT | CASSSDTRNTGELFF | NA | 15 | NA | TRBJ2-2 | TRBV5-4
TGTGCCAGCAACCCGGGGGGGTCGGGGAAGACCCAGTACTTC | CASNPGGSGKTQYF | NA | 14 | TRBD2 | TRBJ2-5 | TRBV28
TGTGCCAGTAGGATAACAGGGGTGAACACTGAAGCTTTCTTT | CASRITGVNTEAFF | NA | 14 | TRBD1 | TRBJ1-1 | TRBV19
TGTGCCAGCAACCCCGAGAGGGCCAGTGGGACAGATACGCAGTATTTT | CASNPERASGTDTQYF | NA | 16 | NA | TRBJ2-3 | TRBV28
TGTGCCAGCAGTGAAATCGGGGCCGGGGAGCTGTTTTTT | CASSEIGAGELFF | once | 13 | NA | TRBJ2-2 | TRBV6-1
TGTGCCAGCAGCTTGTATATGACATCTGGAAACACCATATATTTT | CASSLYMTSGNTIYF | NA | 15 | NA | TRBJ1-3 | TRBV5-8
TGTGCCAGCACCCCGAGCGGGGCCGGGGAGCTGTTTTTT | CASTPSGAGELFF | NA | 13 | TRBD2 | TRBJ2-2 | TRBV12-3/TRBV12-4
TGTGCCTGGAGTGTAAATAGCCCGGGGGGGTATGGCTACACCTTC | CAWSVNSPGGYGYTF | once | 15 | NA | TRBJ1-2 | TRBV30
TGTGCCAGCAGCCGGGAAGGGGGCACTAATCAGCCCCAGCATTTT | CASSREGGTNQPQHF | few | 15 | TRBD1 | TRBJ1-5 | TRBV4-2
TGTGCCAGCAGCTTTAGGCACGGGGGGACCGGCGAAGCTTTCTTT | CASSFRHGGTGEAFF | NA | 15 | NA | TRBJ1-1 | TRBV5-5
TGTGCCAGCAGCACCGACAGGGACCAGCCCCAGCATTTT | CASSTDRDQPQHF | NA | 13 | TRBD1 | TRBJ1-5 | TRBV7-3
TGTGCCAGCAGCGTAGATAGCGGGAGGGCCTCCACAGATACGCAGTATTTT | CASSVDSGRASTDTQYF | NA | 17 | TRBD2 | TRBJ2-3 | TRBV9
TGTGCCAGCAGTAAATCCGGGACTACAAGCTCCTACGAGCAGTACTTC | CASSKSGTTSSYEQYF | NA | 16 | TRBD2 | TRBJ2-7 | TRBV7-8
TGTGCCAGCCAACCCGGGACTACGACGGAGACCCAGTACTTC | CASQPGTTTETQYF | NA | 14 | TRBD2 | TRBJ2-5 | TRBV9
TGTGCCAGCAGCGTAGGCAGGGAACCTTACAATGAGCAGTTCTTC | CASSVGREPYNEQFF | NA | 15 | NA | TRBJ2-1 | TRBV9
TGTGCCACGCTCCAGCGGGAGTTCCAGTACTTC | CATLQREFQYF | few | 11 | TRBD2 | TRBJ2-7 | TRBV6-1
TGTGCCAGCAGCTCATACACTAGCGGGGGGGCGACCGGGGAGCTGTTTTTT | CASSSYTSGGATGELFF | NA | 17 | TRBD2 | TRBJ2-2 | TRBV11-2
TGCGCCAGCAGTGACTCCTCTAGCACCTACGAGCAGTACTTC | CASSDSSSTYEQYF | NA | 14 | NA | TRBJ2-7 | TRBV10-1
TGTGCCAGTAGTATGACTAGCGGCGAGCAGTACTTC | CASSMTSGEQYF | NA | 12 | TRBD2 | TRBJ2-7 | TRBV19
TGTGCCAGCAGTTCCAGGGGGCTACACTATCAGCCCCAGCATTTT | CASSSRGLHYQPQHF | few | 15 | TRBD1 | TRBJ1-5 | TRBV6-5
TGCGCCAGCAGCTTGGTCGCAGGGCCCGGGGAGCTGTTTTTT | CASSLVAGPGELFF | NA | 14 | NA | TRBJ2-2 | TRBV5-1
TGTGCCAGCAGTGTGGGACAGGGGGGGTACTATGGCTACACCTTC | CASSVGQGGYYGYTF | NA | 15 | TRBD1 | TRBJ1-2 | TRBV2
TGTGCCAGCCGGAGGGTGAGAACTGAAGCTTTCTTT | CASRRVRTEAFF | NA | 12 | NA | TRBJ1-1 | TRBV12-3/TRBV12-4
TGTGCCAGCTCACAGGGGGCTGGTCAGCCCCAGCATTTT | CASSQGAGQPQHF | NA | 13 | TRBD1 | TRBJ1-5 | TRBV18
TGTGCCAGCAGCGCGGGGACAGTGAGACAAGAGACCCAGTACTTC | CASSAGTVRQETQYF | NA | 15 | NA | TRBJ2-5 | TRBV7-2
TGTGCCAGTCGGGACACCTTTAACTATGGCTACACCTTC | CASRDTFNYGYTF | NA | 13 | NA | TRBJ1-2 | TRBV19
TGCAGTGCTAGTCGGGTGGTAAACACTGAAGCTTTCTTT | CSASRVVNTEAFF | NA | 13 | NA | TRBJ1-1 | TRBV20-1
TGCGCCAGCAGCTTGGGGGGACAGCAGTTACAAGAGACCCAGTACTTC | CASSLGGQQLQETQYF | NA | 16 | TRBD1 | TRBJ2-5 | TRBV5-1
TGCAGCGCCTTGGGACAGAGCGCTTACGAGCAGTACTTC | CSALGQSAYEQYF | NA | 13 | TRBD1 | TRBJ2-7 | TRBV29-1
TGTGCCAGCAAAACAGGGGGGAGGACGAACACCGGGGAGCTGTTTTTT | CASKTGGRTNTGELFF | NA | 16 | TRBD1 | TRBJ2-2 | TRBV27
TGTGCCAGTAGTATAGATCGGGAGCGACTCAATGAGCAGTTCTTC | CASSIDRERLNEQFF | NA | 15 | NA | TRBJ2-1 | TRBV19
TGTGCCAGTAGTATACTTCTAACAGGCGGCTATGGCTACACCTTC | CASSILLTGGYGYTF | NA | 15 | NA | TRBJ1-2 | TRBV19
TGCGCCAGCAGCTTGGCGGGAGGCGAGTACAATGAGCAGTTCTTC | CASSLAGGEYNEQFF | NA | 15 | TRBD2 | TRBJ2-1 | TRBV5-1